These 10 T cell receptor beta chains share one sample of origin, sequenced in a study of early T cells in non-severe SARS-CoV-2 infection. TCRdb re-called the 5' RACE reads with MiXCR, one entry per CDR3 protein. The sample lists tens of thousands of distinct CDR3 sequences, approximately 13% occurring once. The sequenced sample was whole blood. The source of these receptors is an adult who was a healthcare worker with PCR-confirmed SARS-CoV-2 infection or an uninfected control (not recorded which).

This clonotype was counted between two and nine times. The genes are TRBV19 and TRBJ1-1; no clear D gene. From germline, CDR1 is LNHDA and CDR2 SQIVND (reference sequence). The CDR3 contains 16 residues. V lost 3 bases and J lost 1, with 15 bases in between. The CDR3 protein is CASSMREVRGNTEAFF. As DNA, the CDR3 is TGTGCCAGTAGTATGCGGGAGGTTCGTGGGAACACTGAAGCTTTCTTT.

This clonotype was observed many times. V is TRBV6-5 and J is TRBJ1-5; maybe TRBD1 (5 bases). Deletions cut 2 bases from V and 3 bases from J, with 8 bases between. Looked up from germline, CDR1 is MNHEY and CDR2 is SVGAGI. There are 14 residues in the CDR3. DNA of the CDR3: TGTGCCAGCAGTTACACAGGACCCAATCAGCCCCAGCATTTT. Encoded protein: CASSYTGPNQPQHF.

The chain is built from TRBV7-9 and TRBJ2-7, with D possibly TRBD2 on 5 matching bases. This CDR3 comprises 15 residues. In germline, CDR1 is SEHNR, CDR2 FQNEAQ (reference sequence). V was pared by 2 bases and J by 6 bases, with 17 bases between. The CDR3 DNA reads TGTGCCAGCAGCTTATCTGCAGGAGGTGCCAGCGAGCAGTACTTC. It specifies CASSLSAGGASEQYF.

This clonotype has ten or more counts. This chain uses TRBV29-1 with TRBJ1-1; no definite D call. V was shortened by 5 bases and J by 6 bases, with 13 bases between the two germline ends. Germline V CDR1 and CDR2: SQVTM, ANQGSEA. The CDR3 is 12 residues long. CDR3 coding DNA: TGCAGCGTTATCAAGAGTGACGCTGAAGCTTTCTTT. Amino acids: CSVIKSDAEAFF.

This clonotype was picked up a small number of times. The chain couples TRBV3-1 to TRBJ1-1, with D hard to call. The CDR3 consists of 13 residues. Germline V gene sequence: CDR1 LGHDT, CDR2 YNNKEL (reference sequence). With 2 bases removed from V and 4 bases from J, the gap between germline ends came to 8 bases. CDR3 sequence: CASSQNIRTEAFF. In nucleotides, the CDR3 is TGTGCCAGCAGCCAAAATATCCGCACTGAAGCTTTCTTT.

The CDR3: CAISPEKLNTEAFF. As DNA, the CDR3 is TGTGCCATCAGTCCGGAGAAATTGAACACTGAAGCTTTCTTT. V usage is TRBV10-3 and J usage is TRBJ1-1; no clear D. Trimming took off 5 bases at V and 0 bases at J, with 10 bases between the two ends. Looked up from germline, CDR1 is ENHRY and CDR2 is SYGVKD. This CDR3 is built from 14 residues.

CDR3 amino acids: CSAQDIGEGAGEKLFF. The CDR3 DNA sequence: TGCAGTGCCCAAGACATAGGCGAAGGCGCGGGCGAAAAACTGTTTTTT. The chain joins TRBV20-1 to TRBJ1-4; D is unclear. Trimming left V 6 bases short and J 8 bases short, with 25 bases between. The CDR3 has 16 residues. The V gene's germline CDR1 is DFQATT and CDR2 SNEGSKA (reference sequence).

This clonotype has more than one count but fewer than ten. The chain combines TRBV5-3 with TRBJ1-2; 8 bases line up with TRBD1. TRBV5-3 is an ORF, with its function uncertain. The trim removed 4 bases at V and 8 bases at J, leaving 10 bases unmatched. The CDR3 loop spans 14 amino acids. CDR3 region: CARSTSRGQDGYTF. The DNA of the CDR3 is TGTGCCAGAAGCACGAGCAGGGGGCAAGACGGCTACACCTTC.

This clonotype was counted between two and nine times. This chain connects TRBV30 to TRBJ2-7; 11 nucleotides align to TRBD2. V shed 5 bases, J shed 4 bases, and the junction held 4 bases outside the gene matches. CDR3 length equals 13 residues. Per germline, CDR1 GTSNPN and CDR2 SVGIG (reference sequence). For the CDR3, the DNA is TGTGCCTGGTCCGGGACTAGCGGATACGAGCAGTACTTC. Translation: CAWSGTSGYEQYF.

This clonotype was counted ten times or more. The J gene is TRBJ1-4, the V gene TRBV11-3, with a possible D match to TRBD1 (5 bases). The germline gives CDR1 SGHNT, CDR2 YENEEA. Trimming removed 2 bases at V and 0 bases at J, with 16 bases between. This CDR3 comprises 18 residues. The CDR3 coding sequence is TGTGCCAGCAGCTTATTGGGACCCGATAGAGCAACTAATGAAAAACTGTTTTTT. Its translation: CASSLLGPDRATNEKLFF.